This TCR beta chain was recovered during a study of blood T cell repertoires in COVID-19 (dated by TCRdb to 2019 to 2021). Background on the whole study: Collaborator samples came from the United States, Italy and Spain and covered acute and convalescent phases of COVID-19. The material from the prospective study consisted of cDNA or gDNA derived from T cells, B-cell-depleted T cells, or PBMCs. Subjects who had been exposed to COVID-19, were actively infected with it, or had recovered from it provided the deeply sampled blood TCRbeta repertoires that made up the dataset. The repertoires were released in a freely available public database meant as a resource for research on the immune response to SARS-CoV-2. The samples were drawn from two sources: the first 160 participants of the ongoing ImmuneRACE study, and 1,254 subjects contributed by 6 global collaborators. Sample metadata almost always included a de-identified subject ID, COVID-19 status, age in years and sex. Where HLA class I and class II types were available, the types were taken from metadata supplied by the sample provider, not from assay-based typing.

What the research found in general, with its limitations: Clinical and demographic metadata were provided uncurated, with the amount varying by source and participant.

Participants in the prospective study were enrolled through a virtual design, were aged 18 to 89 years, and lived in about 25 United States geographic areas. In the prospective study, participants were assigned to cohorts based on the clinical history participants reported in a screening survey and a study questionnaire. Recovered participants in ImmuneRACE Cohort 3 were defined by two consecutive negative NP/OP PCR tests, clearance by a healthcare professional, or resolution of symptoms. In the prospective study, mobile phlebotomists collected whole blood, serum and a nasopharyngeal or oropharyngeal swab from each participant. Additional blood draws and questionnaires over an approximately 2-month period could optionally be provided by prospective study participants. Before DNA extraction, prospective study blood samples were shipped either frozen or at room temperature. TCRbeta CDR3 regions were amplified from genomic DNA by means of the immunoSEQ Assay, a bias-controlled multiplex PCR. In the original analysis: Within the assay, amplification of reference gene primers was used to estimate how many nucleated cells each sample contained. Sequence reads were collapsed and filtered to measure the absolute abundance of every unique TCRbeta CDR3 rearrangement. For each sample, productive Simpson clonality was calculated by taking the square root of Simpson's diversity index across productive rearrangements. The table was pulled from immuneACCESS by TCRdb, which kept in-frame rearrangements only. Such tables lose some clones; where checked, under half of the loss comes from unresolved V genes, and the rest has no known cause. V, J and clone size are those of that table, while D and trimming were read from the DNA. The sample yields 250,000 to 350,000 clones; over 75% were counted once. More than 4% of the sample is in the top ten clones.

With respect to this clone: Its target antigen remains unknown. The input lacks base qualities; no much larger clone sits a single base away.

CDR1 is given as MNHEY and CDR2 as SVGAGI, both from the germline V gene. V is pared back by 6 bases and J by 0 bases, with 11 bases lying between the germline termini. The CDR3 measures 14 amino acids from cysteine to phenylalanine. Of all the DNA, just the CDR3 is kept, 42 bases in frame from base 1. The source is a young woman who had recovered from COVID-19. The chain is assembled from TRBV6-5 and TRBJ1-1, with TRBD1 perhaps the D gene, on 6 matching bases. Material for sequencing was PBMCs or T cells enriched from blood (not recorded which). For the CDR3, the sequence is CASRSGTMNTEAFF. The sequence in DNA is TGTGCCAGCAGGTCCGGGACAATGAACACTGAAGCTTTCTTT.